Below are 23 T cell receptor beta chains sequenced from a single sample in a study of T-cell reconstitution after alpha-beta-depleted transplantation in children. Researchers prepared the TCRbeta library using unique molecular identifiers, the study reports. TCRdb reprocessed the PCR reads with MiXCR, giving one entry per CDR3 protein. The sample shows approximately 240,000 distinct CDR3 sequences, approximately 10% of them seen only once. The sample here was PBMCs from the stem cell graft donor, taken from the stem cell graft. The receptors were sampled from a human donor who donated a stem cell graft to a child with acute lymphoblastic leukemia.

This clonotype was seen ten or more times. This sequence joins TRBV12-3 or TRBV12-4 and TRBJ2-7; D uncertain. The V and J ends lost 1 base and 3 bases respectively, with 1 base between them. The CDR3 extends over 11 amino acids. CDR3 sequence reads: CASSLVYEQYF. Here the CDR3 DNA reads TGTGCCAGCAGTTTAGTCTACGAGCAGTACTTC.

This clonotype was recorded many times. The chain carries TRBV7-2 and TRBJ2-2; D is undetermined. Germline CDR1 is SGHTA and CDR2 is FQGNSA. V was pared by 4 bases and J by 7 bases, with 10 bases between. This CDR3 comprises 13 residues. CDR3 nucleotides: TGTGCCAGCAGCTCGACCTTCGGCGGGGAGCTGTTTTTT. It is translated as CASSSTFGGELFF.

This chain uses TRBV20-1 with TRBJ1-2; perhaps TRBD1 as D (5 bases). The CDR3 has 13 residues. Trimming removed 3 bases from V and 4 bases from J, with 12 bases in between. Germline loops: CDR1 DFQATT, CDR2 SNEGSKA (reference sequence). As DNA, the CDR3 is TGCAGTGCTAGTGTCGGGACGGCCTATGGCTACACCTTC. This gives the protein CSASVGTAYGYTF.

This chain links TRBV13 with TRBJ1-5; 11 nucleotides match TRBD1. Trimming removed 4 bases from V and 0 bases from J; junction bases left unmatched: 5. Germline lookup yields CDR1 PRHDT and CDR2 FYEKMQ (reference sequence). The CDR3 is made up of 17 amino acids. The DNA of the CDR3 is TGTGCCAGCAGCTCTGGACAGGGGGCCTATAGCAATCAGCCCCAGCATTTT. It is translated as CASSSGQGAYSNQPQHF.

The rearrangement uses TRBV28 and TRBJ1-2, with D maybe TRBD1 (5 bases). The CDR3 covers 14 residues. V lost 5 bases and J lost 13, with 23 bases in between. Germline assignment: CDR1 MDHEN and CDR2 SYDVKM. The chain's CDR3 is CASSRPQVTKSSTF. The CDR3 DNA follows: TGTGCCAGCAGTCGTCCACAGGTTACAAAATCGTCCACCTTC.

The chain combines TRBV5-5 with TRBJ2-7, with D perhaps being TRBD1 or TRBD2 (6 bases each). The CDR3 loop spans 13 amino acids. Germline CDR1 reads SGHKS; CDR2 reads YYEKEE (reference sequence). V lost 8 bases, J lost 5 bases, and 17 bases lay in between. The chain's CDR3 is CASPTGAENEQYF. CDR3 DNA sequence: TGTGCCAGTCCGACGGGGGCTGAGAACGAGCAGTACTTC. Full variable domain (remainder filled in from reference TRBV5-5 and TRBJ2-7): DAGVTQSPTHLIKTRGQQVTLRCSPISGHKSVSWYQQVLGQGPQFIFQYYEKEERGRGNFPDRFSARQFPNYSSELNVNALLLGDSALYLCASPTGAENEQYFGPGTRLTVT.

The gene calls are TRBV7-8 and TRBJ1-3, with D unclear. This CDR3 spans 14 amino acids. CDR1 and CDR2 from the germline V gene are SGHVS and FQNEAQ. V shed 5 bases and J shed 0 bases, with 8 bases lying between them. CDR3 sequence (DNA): TGTGCCAGCAGCCCTAACTACTCTGGAAACACCATATATTTT. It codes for CASSPNYSGNTIYF. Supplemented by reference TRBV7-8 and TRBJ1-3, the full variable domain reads GAGVSQSPRYKVAKRGQDVALRCDPISGHVSLFWYQQALGQGPEFLTYFQNEAQLDKSGLPSDRFFAERPEGSVSTLKIQRTQQEDSAVYLCASSPNYSGNTIYFGEGSWLTVV.

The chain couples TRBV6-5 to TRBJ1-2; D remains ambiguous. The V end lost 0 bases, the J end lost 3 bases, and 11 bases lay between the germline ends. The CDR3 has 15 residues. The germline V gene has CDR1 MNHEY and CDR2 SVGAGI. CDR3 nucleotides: TGTGCCAGCAGTTACTCGATCCCCTCGGACTATGGCTACACCTTC. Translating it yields CASSYSIPSDYGYTF.

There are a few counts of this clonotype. In DNA form, the CDR3 reads TGCAGTGCTTTGGGGCAGCGGGGGGGCCATATCGGGGAGCTGTTTTTT. This codes for CSALGQRGGHIGELFF. The genes are TRBV20-1 and TRBJ2-2, with 10 bases matching TRBD2. Germline CDR1 is DFQATT and CDR2 is SNEGSKA (reference sequence). After removal of 5 bases from V and 7 bases from J, the junction contained 13 bases not matched to a gene. The CDR3 has 16 amino acids.

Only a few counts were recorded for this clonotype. This chain's CDR3 is CASSQESLASGGPYEQYF. CDR3 bases: TGTGCCAGCAGCCAAGAGAGTTTAGCTAGCGGGGGACCCTACGAGCAGTACTTC. The chain joins TRBV4-2 to TRBJ2-7; 10 bases are shared with TRBD2. This CDR3 spans 18 amino acids. The V gene end was trimmed by 0 bases and the J gene end by 2 bases; junction bases not matched to a gene: 10. Germline loops: CDR1 LGHNA, CDR2 YNFKEQ.

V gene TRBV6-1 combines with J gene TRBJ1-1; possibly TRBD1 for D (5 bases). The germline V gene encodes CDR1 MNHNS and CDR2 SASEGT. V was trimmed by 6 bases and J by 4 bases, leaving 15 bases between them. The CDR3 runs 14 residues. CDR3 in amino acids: CASSFRAVGTEAFF. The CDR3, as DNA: TGTGCCAGCAGCTTCAGGGCGGTGGGCACTGAAGCTTTCTTT.

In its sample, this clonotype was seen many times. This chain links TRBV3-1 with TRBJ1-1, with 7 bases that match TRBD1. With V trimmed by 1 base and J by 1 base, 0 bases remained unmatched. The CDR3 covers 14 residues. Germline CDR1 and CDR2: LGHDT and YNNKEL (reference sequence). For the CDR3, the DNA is TGTGCCAGCAGCCAAGGGGACAGGAACACTGAAGCTTTCTTT. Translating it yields CASSQGDRNTEAFF.

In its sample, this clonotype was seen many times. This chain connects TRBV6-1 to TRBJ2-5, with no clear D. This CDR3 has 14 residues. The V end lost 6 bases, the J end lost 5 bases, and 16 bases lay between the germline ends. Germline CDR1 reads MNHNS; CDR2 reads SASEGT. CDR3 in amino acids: CASSRSRVGETQYF. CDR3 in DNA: TGTGCCAGCAGCCGATCCCGAGTTGGGGAGACCCAGTACTTC.

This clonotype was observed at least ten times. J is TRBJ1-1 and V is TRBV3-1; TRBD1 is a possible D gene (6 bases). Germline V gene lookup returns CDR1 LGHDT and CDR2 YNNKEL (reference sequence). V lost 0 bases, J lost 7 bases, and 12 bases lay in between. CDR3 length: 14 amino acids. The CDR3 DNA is TGTGCCAGCAGCCAAGAAACAGGGCTAAATGAAGCTTTCTTT. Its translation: CASSQETGLNEAFF. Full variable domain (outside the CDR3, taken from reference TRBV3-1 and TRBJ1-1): DTAVSQTPKYLVTQMGNDKSIKCEQNLGHDTMYWYKQDSKKFLKIMFSYNNKELIINETVPNRFSPKSPDKAHLNLHINSLELGDSAVYFCASSQETGLNEAFFGQGTRLTVV.

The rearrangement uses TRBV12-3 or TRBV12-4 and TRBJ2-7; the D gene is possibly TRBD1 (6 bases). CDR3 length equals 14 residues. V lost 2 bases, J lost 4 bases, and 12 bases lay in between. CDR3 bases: TGTGCCAGCAGTTTACCAGGGGCGCGGTACGAGCAGTACTTC. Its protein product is CASSLPGARYEQYF.

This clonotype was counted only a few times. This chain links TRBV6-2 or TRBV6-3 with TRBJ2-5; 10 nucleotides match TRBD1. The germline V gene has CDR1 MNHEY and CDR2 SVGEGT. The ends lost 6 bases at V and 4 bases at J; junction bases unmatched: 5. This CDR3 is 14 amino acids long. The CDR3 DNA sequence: TGTGCCAGCAGAAGACAGGGGGCCAGAGAGACCCAGTACTTC. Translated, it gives CASRRQGARETQYF.

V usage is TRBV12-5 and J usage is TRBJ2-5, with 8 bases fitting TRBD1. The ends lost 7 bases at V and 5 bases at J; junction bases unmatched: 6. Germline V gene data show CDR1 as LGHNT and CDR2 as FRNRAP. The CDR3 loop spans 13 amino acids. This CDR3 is CASALRTGETQYF. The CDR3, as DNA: TGTGCTAGTGCCCTTCGGACAGGGGAGACCCAGTACTTC.

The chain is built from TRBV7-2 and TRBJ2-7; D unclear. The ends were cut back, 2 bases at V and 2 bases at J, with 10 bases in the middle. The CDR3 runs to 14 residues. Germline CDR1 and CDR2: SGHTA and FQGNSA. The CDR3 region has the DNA TGTGCCAGCAGCTTAATCTACGGTGCCTACGAGCAGTACTTC. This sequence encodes CASSLIYGAYEQYF.

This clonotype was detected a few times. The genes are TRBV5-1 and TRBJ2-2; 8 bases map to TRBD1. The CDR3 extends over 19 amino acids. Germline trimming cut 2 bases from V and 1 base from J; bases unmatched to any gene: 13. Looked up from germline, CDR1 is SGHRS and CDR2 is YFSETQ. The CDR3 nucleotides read TGCGCCAGCAGCTTAGCCGGGACAGGCACGATCGGGAACACCGGGGAGCTGTTTTTT. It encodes CASSLAGTGTIGNTGELFF.

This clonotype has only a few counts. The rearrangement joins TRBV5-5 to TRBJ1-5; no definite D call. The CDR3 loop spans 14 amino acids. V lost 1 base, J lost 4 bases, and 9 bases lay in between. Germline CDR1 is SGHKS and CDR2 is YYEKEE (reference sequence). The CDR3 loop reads CASSLKTGNQPQHF. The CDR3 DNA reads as TGTGCCAGCAGCTTGAAGACGGGTAATCAGCCCCAGCATTTT.

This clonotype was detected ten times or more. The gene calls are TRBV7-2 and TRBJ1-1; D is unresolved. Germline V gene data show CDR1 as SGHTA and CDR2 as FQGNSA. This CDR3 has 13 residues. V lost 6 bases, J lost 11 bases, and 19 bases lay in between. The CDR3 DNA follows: TGTGCCAGCAGTCGGTGGGGAGGGCCGTTCGCTTTCTTT. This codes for CASSRWGGPFAFF.

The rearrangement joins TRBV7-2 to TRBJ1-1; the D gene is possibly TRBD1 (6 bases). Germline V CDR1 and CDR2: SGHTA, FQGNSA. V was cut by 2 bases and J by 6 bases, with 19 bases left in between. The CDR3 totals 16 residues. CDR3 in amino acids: CASSLMDPGTFAEAFF. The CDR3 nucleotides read TGTGCCAGCAGCTTAATGGACCCCGGGACATTTGCTGAAGCTTTCTTT.

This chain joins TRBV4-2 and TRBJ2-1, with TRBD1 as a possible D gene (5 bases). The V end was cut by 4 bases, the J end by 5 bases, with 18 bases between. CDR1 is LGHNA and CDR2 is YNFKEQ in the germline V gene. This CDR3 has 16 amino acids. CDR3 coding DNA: TGTGCCAGCAGCCTACTTCCAGGGATAGTAAACAATGAGCAGTTCTTC. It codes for CASSLLPGIVNNEQFF.